These 24 T cell receptor beta chains came from one sample sequenced in a study of early T cells in non-severe SARS-CoV-2 infection. TCRdb reprocessed the 5' RACE reads via MiXCR and lists one record per CDR3 protein. Of 25,000 to 30,000 distinct CDR3 sequences detected, around 5% appear once; the ten largest clones hold 4% to 5.5%. The material sequenced was whole blood. The source is an adult who was a healthcare worker with PCR-confirmed SARS-CoV-2 infection or an uninfected control (not recorded which).

This clonotype was seen repeatedly, ten times or more. The CDR3 does not end in the conserved phenylalanine or tryptophan, so this is likely a read error. The limits of the CDR3 on the DNA are not certain, so only TCRdb's listed CDR3 is given. The genes are TRBV12-3 or TRBV12-4 and TRBJ2-1; the DNA was not used to check the table's D call, TRBD1. A total of 12 residues make up the CDR3, ends included. CDR3 protein: CASSPGTGAALL.

The rearrangement uses TRBV5-1 and TRBJ1-2; maybe TRBD1 (6 bases). V lost 3 bases, J lost 8 bases, and 17 bases lay in between. CDR1 and CDR2 from the germline V gene are SGHRS and YFSETQ. The CDR3 extends over 14 amino acids. DNA for the CDR3: TGCGCCAGCAGCTCACGGGACACCACCGGCGGCTACACCTTC. It encodes CASSSRDTTGGYTF. The full variable domain, its missing parts supplied by reference TRBV5-1 and TRBJ1-2, is KAGVTQTPRYLIKTRGQQVTLSCSPISGHRSVSWYQQTPGQGLQFLFEYFSETQRNKGNFPGRFSGRQFSNSRSEMNVSTLELGDSALYLCASSSRDTTGGYTFGSGTRLTVV.

At least ten counts were recorded for this clonotype. The chain combines TRBV10-3 with TRBJ1-4; D gene uncertain. The germline V gene encodes CDR1 ENHRY and CDR2 SYGVKD. This CDR3 has 13 residues. V lost 3 bases and J lost 6, with 8 bases in between. The chain's CDR3 is CAISDLGYEKLFF. CDR3 nucleotide sequence: TGTGCCATCAGTGATCTAGGATATGAAAAACTGTTTTTT.

In its sample, this clonotype was seen many times. The V gene is TRBV5-4, the J gene TRBJ2-3, with 7 bases that match TRBD2. V was pared by 3 bases and J by 4 bases, with 11 bases of the junction left unmatched. The length of the CDR3 is 16 residues. Germline CDR1 reads SGHNT; CDR2 reads YYREEE (reference sequence). The CDR3 loop reads CASSSPSGMGSDTQYF. Written as DNA, the CDR3 is TGTGCCAGCAGCTCCCCTAGCGGCATGGGCTCAGATACGCAGTATTTT.

This clonotype showed up many times. The chain links TRBV11-2 to TRBJ2-1, with 12 bases matching TRBD2. V lost 4 bases to trimming and J lost 4 bases; unmatched junction nucleotides: 5. CDR3 size: 16 residues. Germline V gene sequence: CDR1 SGHAT, CDR2 FQNNGV. This CDR3 is CASSSRLAGVYNEQFF. For the CDR3, the DNA is TGTGCCAGCAGCTCCCGACTAGCGGGGGTATACAATGAGCAGTTCTTC.

As regards this clonotype: This could be a read error, since a much larger clone is one nucleotide away. The chain recombines TRBV3-2 with TRBJ2-7; the table calls TRBD2, which could not be checked here. TRBV3-2 is a documented pseudogene. The CDR3 length is 18 residues. The CDR3 reads CASSVKKRERAQTYEQYF. CDR3 nucleotide sequence: TGTGCCAGCAGCGTGAAGAAAAGGGAGCGGGCACAGACCTACGAGCAGTACTTC.

This clonotype has ten or more counts. The chain links TRBV20-1 to TRBJ2-5; 11 nucleotides match TRBD2. The CDR3 length is 15 residues. With V trimmed by 6 bases and J by 4 bases, 10 bases remained unmatched. CDR1 is DFQATT and CDR2 is SNEGSKA in the germline V gene (reference sequence). CDR3 sequence (DNA): TGCAGTGCGGAGGGTAGCGGGAGGGTGTCAGAGACCCAGTACTTC. Translation: CSAEGSGRVSETQYF.

The chain recombines TRBV5-1 with TRBJ2-5; no reliable D call. The CDR3 extends over 12 amino acids. The V end was cut by 4 bases, the J end by 0 bases, with 4 bases between. Germline V lookup: CDR1 SGHRS, CDR2 YFSETQ. The CDR3 DNA is TGCGCCAGCAGCCTAGACCAAGAGACCCAGTACTTC. It codes for CASSLDQETQYF.

This clonotype was detected ten times or more. In DNA, the CDR3 is TGTGCCAGCAGCGTACCACCTTACACTGAAGCTTTCTTT. This codes for CASSVPPYTEAFF. V and J are TRBV9 and TRBJ1-1; no firm D call. V lost 1 base and J 3 bases, leaving 7 bases between the germline ends. The germline V gene encodes CDR1 SGDLS and CDR2 YYNGEE. The length of the CDR3 is 13 residues.

This clonotype occurred many times. The chain couples TRBV3-1 to TRBJ2-7; D uncertain. The CDR3 runs to 13 residues. Germline CDR1 LGHDT, CDR2 YNNKEL (reference sequence). V shed 4 bases and J shed 6 bases, with 13 bases lying between them. The CDR3 DNA follows: TGTGCCAGCAGCCCCAGGACGTCCGCCGAGCAGTACTTC. Its translation: CASSPRTSAEQYF.

This clonotype was observed many times. The chain links TRBV12-3 or TRBV12-4 to TRBJ1-1; D not resolved. This CDR3 contains 13 residues. Trimming removed 5 bases at V and 3 bases at J, with 10 bases between. CDR3 amino acids: CASSRGGHTEAFF. The CDR3 DNA follows: TGTGCCAGCAGTCGCGGCGGTCACACTGAAGCTTTCTTT.

This clonotype was found many times. This rearrangement joins TRBV11-3 to TRBJ2-1; TRBD1 matches 9 bases. Germline V gene data show CDR1 as SGHNT and CDR2 as YENEEA. CDR3 length: 15 residues. V lost 5 bases to trimming and J lost 4 bases; unmatched junction nucleotides: 6. The CDR3, as DNA: TGTGCCAGCAGCCGGACAGGGGTTAAATACAATGAGCAGTTCTTC. Translation: CASSRTGVKYNEQFF.

This clonotype was counted at least ten times. V gene TRBV10-3 combines with J gene TRBJ2-1; no clear D. Per the germline V gene, CDR1 is ENHRY and CDR2 is SYGVKD. V gave up 0 bases and J gave up 3 bases, with 15 bases separating them. The CDR3 sequence is 17 residues long. CDR3 region: CAISESAQTRLYNEQFF. CDR3 bases: TGTGCCATCAGTGAGTCTGCCCAAACCCGGCTCTACAATGAGCAGTTCTTC.

This clonotype was counted at least ten times. The DNA is left out, because the CDR3 cannot be placed on it with certainty; the CDR3 is given as TCRdb lists it. The chain has TRBV24-1 and TRBJ2-1. The CDR3 is 14 residues long, ends included. Germline V gene data show CDR1 as KGHDR and CDR2 as SFDVKD. The CDR3: CATSDFGSGIEQFF.

This clonotype was recorded many times. The rearrangement links TRBV14 to TRBJ2-7; D is possibly TRBD1 (5 bases). CDR1 is SGHDN, CDR2 FVKESK, per germline. This CDR3 has 12 residues. The ends were cut back, 6 bases at V and 3 bases at J, with 9 bases in the middle. Written as DNA, the CDR3 is TGTGCCAGCAGTCAGGGTTACTACGAGCAGTACTTC. Translating it yields CASSQGYYEQYF.

V is TRBV2 and J is TRBJ1-5; D is ambiguous. The V gene's germline CDR1 is SNHLY and CDR2 FYNNEI. Trimming took off 2 bases at V and 3 bases at J, with 8 bases between the two ends. This CDR3 region has 14 residues. CDR3 protein: CASSERQINQPQHF. As DNA, the CDR3 is TGTGCCAGCAGTGAAAGGCAAATCAATCAGCCCCAGCATTTT. The entire variable domain, with the rest obtained from reference TRBV2 and TRBJ1-5, is as follows: EPEVTQTPSHQVTQMGQEVILRCVPISNHLYFYWYRQILGQKVEFLVSFYNNEISEKSEIFDDQFSVERPDGSNFTLKIRSTKLEDSAMYFCASSERQINQPQHFGDGTRLSIL.

This clonotype was counted at least ten times. The chain couples TRBV18 to TRBJ2-5, with D perhaps matching TRBD1 (5 bases). The CDR3 contains 16 residues. Trimming removed 6 bases from V and 2 bases from J, with 19 bases in between. CDR1 is KGHSH and CDR2 is LQKENI in the germline V gene. Here the CDR3 reads CASSPSWGAGQETQYF. CDR3 bases: TGTGCCAGCTCCCCTTCTTGGGGCGCCGGTCAAGAGACCCAGTACTTC.

This clonotype showed up many times. The V and J genes are TRBV4-1 and TRBJ1-1; a possible D gene is TRBD1 (6 bases). This CDR3 region has 14 residues. The ends were cut back, 5 bases at V and 4 bases at J, with 14 bases in the middle. Looked up from germline, CDR1 is MGHRA and CDR2 is YSYEKL. The CDR3 nucleotides read TGCGCCAGCAGCACACAGGGCTTGGGCACTGAAGCTTTCTTT. Amino acids: CASSTQGLGTEAFF.

There are many counts of this clonotype. This chain links TRBV5-1 with TRBJ1-2, with no clear D. V lost 0 bases and J 6 bases, leaving 9 bases between the germline ends. This CDR3 has 13 amino acids. Germline V gene data show CDR1 as SGHRS and CDR2 as YFSETQ. CDR3 sequence (DNA): TGCGCCAGCAGCTTGGGGGTTTCCGATGGCTACACCTTC. Translated: CASSLGVSDGYTF. The variable domain in full, completed from reference TRBV5-1 and TRBJ1-2, reads KAGVTQTPRYLIKTRGQQVTLSCSPISGHRSVSWYQQTPGQGLQFLFEYFSETQRNKGNFPGRFSGRQFSNSRSEMNVSTLELGDSALYLCASSLGVSDGYTFGSGTRLTVV.

This clonotype was counted many times. The rearrangement joins TRBV19 to TRBJ2-1; TRBD2 matches at 10 bases. The CDR3 length is 17 residues. Unmatched junction bases numbered 13, after V lost 7 bases and J lost 4 bases. Per the germline V gene, CDR1 is LNHDA and CDR2 is SQIVND (reference sequence). The CDR3: CASTSFSGTSVYNEQFF. Written as DNA, the CDR3 is TGTGCCAGTACCTCATTCTCCGGGACTAGCGTTTACAATGAGCAGTTCTTC. Combining the CDR3 with reference TRBV19 and TRBJ2-1 gives the whole variable domain DGGITQSPKYLFRKEGQNVTLSCEQNLNHDAMYWYRQDPGQGLRLIYYSQIVNDFQKGDIAEGYSVSREKKESFPLTVTSAQKNPTAFYLCASTSFSGTSVYNEQFFGPGTRLTVL.

In this sample, this clonotype turned up many times. The J gene is TRBJ2-7, the V gene TRBV27; weak D call: TRBD2 (6 bases). The CDR3 has 11 residues. Trimming removed 5 bases at V and 6 bases at J, with 8 bases between. The germline V gene encodes CDR1 MNHEY and CDR2 SMNVEV (reference sequence). The CDR3 bases are TGTGCCAGCAGTGACGGGGGCGAGCAGTACTTC. Its protein is CASSDGGEQYF.

This clonotype was counted between two and nine times. In nucleotides, the CDR3 is TGTGCCATCAGTGGGACCCGGACAGGGAGCTCCTATAATTCACCCCTCCACTTT. It codes for CAISGTRTGSSYNSPLHF. The chain carries TRBV10-3 and TRBJ1-6; 8 nucleotides agree with TRBD1. Trimming took 4 bases from V and 0 from J; bases not matched to a gene: 8. This CDR3 has 18 amino acids. Germline V CDR1 and CDR2: ENHRY, SYGVKD.

This clonotype was counted between two and nine times. V and J are TRBV20-1 and TRBJ1-1; D not certain. Trimming removed 1 base at V and 0 bases at J, with 9 bases between. Germline V gene lookup returns CDR1 DFQATT and CDR2 SNEGSKA (reference sequence). CDR3 length: 14 amino acids. As DNA, the CDR3 is TGCAGTGCTAGAGGGATTAACATGAACACTGAAGCTTTCTTT. The encoded protein is CSARGINMNTEAFF.

This clonotype was observed a few times. This chain connects TRBV29-1 to TRBJ2-1, with a tentative D call TRBD1 (6 bases). There are 15 residues in the CDR3. Germline V gene data show CDR1 as SQVTM and CDR2 as ANQGSEA. V shed 3 bases and J shed 4 bases, with 16 bases lying between them. CDR3 protein: CSVDDPWGQYNEQFF. CDR3 in DNA: TGCAGCGTTGACGACCCCTGGGGGCAGTACAATGAGCAGTTCTTC.